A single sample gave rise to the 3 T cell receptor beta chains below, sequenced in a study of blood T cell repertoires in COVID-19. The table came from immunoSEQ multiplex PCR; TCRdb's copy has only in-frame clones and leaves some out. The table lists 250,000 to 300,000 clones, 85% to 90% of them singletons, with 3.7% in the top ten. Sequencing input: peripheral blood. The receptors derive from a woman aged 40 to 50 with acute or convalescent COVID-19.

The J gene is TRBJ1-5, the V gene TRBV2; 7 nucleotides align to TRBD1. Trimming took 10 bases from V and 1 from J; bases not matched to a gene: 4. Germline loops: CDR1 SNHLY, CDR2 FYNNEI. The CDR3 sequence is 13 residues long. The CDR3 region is CATGQRSNQPQHF. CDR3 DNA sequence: TGTGCCACGGGACAGAGGAGCAATCAGCCCCAGCATTTT.

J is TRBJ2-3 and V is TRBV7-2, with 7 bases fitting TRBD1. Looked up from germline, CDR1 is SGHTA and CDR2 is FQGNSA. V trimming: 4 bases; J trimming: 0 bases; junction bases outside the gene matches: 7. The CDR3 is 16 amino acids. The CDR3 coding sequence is TGTGCCAGCAGCTCCGACAGGGTAACTAGCACAGATACGCAGTATTTT. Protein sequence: CASSSDRVTSTDTQYF. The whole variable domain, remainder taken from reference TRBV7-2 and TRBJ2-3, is GAGVSQSPSNKVTEKGKDVELRCDPISGHTALYWYRQSLGQGLEFLIYFQGNSAPDKSGLPSDRFSAERTGGSVSTLTIQRTQQEDSAVYLCASSSDRVTSTDTQYFGPGTRLTVL.

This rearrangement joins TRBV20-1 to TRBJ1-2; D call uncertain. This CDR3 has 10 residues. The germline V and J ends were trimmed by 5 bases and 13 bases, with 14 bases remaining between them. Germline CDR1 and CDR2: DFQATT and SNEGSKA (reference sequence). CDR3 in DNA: TGCAGTGCTGGCGGGGAGGGCCTCACCTTC. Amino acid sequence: CSAGGEGLTF.